Below, 21 T cell receptor beta chains from the same sample are listed, as sequenced in a study of a mutant IDH1 vaccine in newly diagnosed glioma. Time point in this sample: week 5, during vaccination. Each dose delivered 300 ug of mutant IDH1 20-mer peptide subcutaneously with imiquimod. Assay used: immunoSEQ multiplex PCR; TCRdb lists only in-frame clones, some missing. The data show 25,000 to 30,000 clones, with roughly 90% seen just once and about a fifth held by the top ten. No cognate antigen is known for these TCRs. The sequences come from PBMCs, collected from a glioma patient whose treatment included an IDH1 peptide vaccine. All receptors come from a man between 18 and 29 years old with glioma.

V and J are TRBV5-6 and TRBJ1-2; no clear D. The germline V gene encodes CDR1 SGHDT and CDR2 YYEEEE. Deletions cut 1 base from V and 4 bases from J, with 5 bases between. This CDR3 spans 12 amino acids. DNA for the CDR3: TGTGCCAGCAGCTTGTCGACCTATGGCTACACCTTC. It specifies CASSLSTYGYTF.

This clone appeared a few times. The chain couples TRBV2 to TRBJ2-1; D is perhaps TRBD1 or TRBD2 (5 bases each). The V and J ends lost 7 bases and 4 bases respectively, with 11 bases between them. CDR3 size: 13 residues. The germline V gene has CDR1 SNHLY and CDR2 FYNNEI. The CDR3 nucleotides are TGTGCCAGCACCCGGGACCATTACAATGAGCAGTTCTTC. Encoded protein: CASTRDHYNEQFF.

This clone was seen only a few times. This sequence joins TRBV28 and TRBJ1-2, with 7 bases matching TRBD1. There are 14 residues in the CDR3. In germline, CDR1 is MDHEN, CDR2 SYDVKM. J was trimmed by 8 bases and V by 1 base; bases with no gene match: 7. CDR3 DNA sequence: TGTGCCAGCAGTTTATTCTTGACAGGGAAGGGCTACACCTTC. Translating gives CASSLFLTGKGYTF.

The V gene is TRBV4-3, the J gene TRBJ1-4; no clear D gene. CDR1 LGHNA and CDR2 YSLEER come from the germline V gene. The CDR3 has 14 residues. V was shortened by 3 bases and J by 0 bases, with 5 bases between the two germline ends. The CDR3 DNA reads as TGCGCCAGCAGCCAGGATTCAACTAATGAAAAACTGTTTTTT. As protein: CASSQDSTNEKLFF.

The chain carries TRBV15 and TRBJ2-7; 8 bases agree with TRBD2. Germline V gives CDR1 LNHNV, CDR2 YYDKDF (reference sequence). CDR3 length: 15 residues. Trimming removed 1 base from V and 6 bases from J; junction bases left unmatched: 8. This chain's CDR3 is CATSRVLAGGGEQYF. CDR3 sequence (DNA): TGTGCCACCAGCAGAGTTTTGGCGGGAGGCGGCGAGCAGTACTTC.

This clone was counted between two and nine times. This sequence joins TRBV27 and TRBJ1-1; D not certain. This CDR3 is built from 12 residues. V lost 3 bases to trimming and J lost 2 bases, with 4 bases between them. Germline V CDR1 and CDR2: MNHEY, SMNVEV (reference sequence). This chain's CDR3 is CASSLGNTEAFF. The CDR3, as DNA: TGTGCCAGCAGTTTGGGCAACACTGAAGCTTTCTTT.

The chain combines TRBV5-4 with TRBJ2-3, with TRBD2 identical over 10 bases. V was pared by 5 bases and J by 5 bases, with 14 bases of the junction left unmatched. CDR1 is SGHNT and CDR2 is YYREEE in the germline V gene (reference sequence). This CDR3 has 17 residues. The CDR3 loop reads CASSPTSLAGVRDTQYF. The DNA for the CDR3 is TGTGCCAGCAGTCCAACGTCCCTAGCGGGAGTTAGAGATACGCAGTATTTT.

This chain uses TRBV2 with TRBJ2-7; 9 positions match TRBD2. V lost 7 bases and J lost 6; bases outside the gene matches: 4. CDR1 is SNHLY and CDR2 is FYNNEI in the germline V gene. The CDR3 is 12 amino acids. The DNA of the CDR3 is TGTGCCAGCAAGGGACTAGCTCTCGAGCAGTACTTC. It translates to CASKGLALEQYF. Full variable domain (outside the CDR3, taken from reference TRBV2 and TRBJ2-7): EPEVTQTPSHQVTQMGQEVILRCVPISNHLYFYWYRQILGQKVEFLVSFYNNEISEKSEIFDDQFSVERPDGSNFTLKIRSTKLEDSAMYFCASKGLALEQYFGPGTRLTVT.

The V and J genes are TRBV30 and TRBJ1-1, with a possible D match to TRBD1 (5 bases). Trimming stripped 2 bases from V and 7 bases from J, with 11 bases between. CDR1 and CDR2 from the germline V gene are GTSNPN and SVGIG (reference sequence). This CDR3 has 12 amino acids. The CDR3 protein is CAWSRGLGEAFF. The CDR3 region has the DNA TGTGCCTGGAGTAGGGGACTGGGTGAAGCTTTCTTT.

The chain couples TRBV6-5 to TRBJ1-1; D might be TRBD1 (6 bases). The CDR3 consists of 13 residues. Trimming left V 5 bases short and J 10 bases short, with 17 bases between. CDR1 and CDR2 (germline): MNHEY, SVGAGI. The CDR3 protein is CASSPSRGRRAFF. The CDR3 coding sequence is TGTGCCAGCAGTCCCTCCCGGGGGCGCCGAGCTTTCTTT.

The sample holds a few counts of this clone. The genes are TRBV11-2 and TRBJ1-1; no clear D. Germline-derived CDR1 and CDR2 are SGHAT and FQNNGV. The CDR3 is made up of 13 amino acids. Trimming pared 3 bases from V and 5 bases from J, leaving 10 bases between. The CDR3 DNA sequence: TGTGCCAGCAGCTTCCGGTTAGTAACTGAAGCTTTCTTT. Protein product: CASSFRLVTEAFF.

The gene calls are TRBV6-5 and TRBJ2-7, with 7 bases identical to TRBD2. CDR1 and CDR2 from the germline V gene are MNHEY and SVGAGI. The CDR3 is made up of 12 amino acids. Losses at the gene ends were 8 bases for V and 5 bases for J; bases not matched to a gene: 6. The CDR3 sequence: CASWQGGNEQYF. For the CDR3, the DNA is TGTGCCAGCTGGCAGGGAGGGAACGAGCAGTACTTC.

The genes are TRBV5-6 and TRBJ2-6; possibly TRBD1 for D (6 bases). Trimming pared 2 bases from V and 1 base from J, leaving 10 bases between. Germline V gives CDR1 SGHDT, CDR2 YYEEEE. The CDR3 covers 16 residues. The CDR3 nucleotides read TGTGCCAGCAGCTTCATCAGGGGTTCTGGGGCCAACGTCCTGACTTTC. Translation: CASSFIRGSGANVLTF.

A single count supports this clone. The chain links TRBV30 to TRBJ1-5; TRBD1 is a possible D gene (6 bases). V shed 5 bases and J shed 0 bases, with 17 bases lying between them. The length of the CDR3 is 16 residues. Germline assignment: CDR1 GTSNPN and CDR2 SVGIG (reference sequence). The CDR3 loop is CAWGTNGLHSNQPQHF. CDR3 bases: TGTGCCTGGGGGACAAACGGCCTTCATAGCAATCAGCCCCAGCATTTT.

This chain uses TRBV5-6 with TRBJ1-1; D ambiguous. V lost 6 bases and J 1 base, leaving 10 bases between the germline ends. The CDR3 contains 13 residues. Germline CDR1 reads SGHDT; CDR2 reads YYEEEE. The CDR3 sequence: CASILVGNTEAFF. CDR3 bases: TGTGCCAGCATCCTGGTTGGGAACACTGAAGCTTTCTTT.

This sequence joins TRBV18 and TRBJ2-2; D not certain. CDR1 is KGHSH, CDR2 LQKENI, per germline. The CDR3 is 14 amino acids. The V gene lost 0 bases and the J gene lost 4 bases, with 6 bases spanning the gap. For the CDR3, the DNA is TGTGCCAGCTCACCACCGAGCGTCACCGGGGAGCTGTTTTTT. Protein: CASSPPSVTGELFF. The whole variable domain, remainder taken from reference TRBV18 and TRBJ2-2, is NAGVMQNPRHLVRRRGQEARLRCSPMKGHSHVYWYRQLPEEGLKFMVYLQKENIIDESGMPKERFSAEFPKEGPSILRIQQVVRGDSAAYFCASSPPSVTGELFFGEGSRLTVL.

This clone was recorded once. This rearrangement joins TRBV6-5 to TRBJ2-1, with 8 bases fitting TRBD1. The V segment lost 6 bases and the J segment 0 bases; nucleotides outside the gene matches: 4. The length of the CDR3 is 15 residues. The germline V gene has CDR1 MNHEY and CDR2 SVGAGI. The CDR3 DNA is TGTGCCAGCAGACGGGGACAGGCCTCCTACAATGAGCAGTTCTTC. Amino acids: CASRRGQASYNEQFF.

The chain couples TRBV30 to TRBJ2-7, with TRBD1 matching 11 bases. Germline V CDR1 and CDR2: GTSNPN, SVGIG (reference sequence). This CDR3 is 14 amino acids long. With V trimmed by 3 bases and J by 2 bases, 3 bases remained unmatched. The CDR3 DNA follows: TGTGCCTGGAGGGCGGGACAGGGGGCCTACGAGCAGTACTTC. Protein sequence: CAWRAGQGAYEQYF.

This clone came up once. This chain's CDR3 is CASSLAGRGSAEKLFF. CDR3 coding DNA: TGCGCCAGCAGCTTGGCCGGTAGGGGCTCCGCTGAAAAACTGTTTTTT. This rearrangement joins TRBV5-1 to TRBJ1-4, with a possible D match to TRBD1 (5 bases). V lost 0 bases, J lost 7 bases, and 16 bases lay in between. The CDR3 extends over 16 amino acids. Germline V gene data show CDR1 as SGHRS and CDR2 as YFSETQ.

This clone was observed once. This chain connects TRBV28 to TRBJ1-2; no clear D. V was pared by 4 bases and J by 10 bases, with 10 bases between. Looked up from germline, CDR1 is MDHEN and CDR2 is SYDVKM. The CDR3 runs to 11 residues. CDR3 in amino acids: CASSSAPSYTF. CDR3 bases: TGTGCCAGCAGTTCCGCTCCCTCCTACACCTTC.

This clone is termed medium-sized. The gene calls are TRBV13 and TRBJ1-1, with 9 bases lining up with TRBD1. The V gene end was trimmed by 1 base and the J gene end by 3 bases; junction bases not matched to a gene: 6. Per the germline V gene, CDR1 is PRHDT and CDR2 is FYEKMQ (reference sequence). The CDR3 is 16 amino acids. CDR3 loop: CASSLEGQGWYTEAFF. In DNA, the CDR3 is TGTGCCAGCAGCTTAGAGGGACAGGGTTGGTACACTGAAGCTTTCTTT.